Following are 21 T cell receptor beta chains from one sample sequenced in a study of T-cell memory formation after mild COVID-19. TCRdb fed the 5' RACE reads into MiXCR, producing one record per CDR3 protein. The table has more than 35,000 distinct CDR3 sequences, roughly 9.8% seen once. The sequenced sample consisted of PBMCs or a T cell subset sorted from them (not recorded which). The receptors come from an adult woman who had mild COVID-19 (a few samples of this study predate the infection). Cell type and time point are not known.

Notes on this clonotype: A much larger clone is a single base away; this may be a read error. Because it lacks the conserved phenylalanine or tryptophan at the end, this CDR3 is likely a read error. V is TRBV7-9 and J is TRBJ2-3; 9 positions match TRBD2. The germline V gene has CDR1 SEHNR and CDR2 FQNEAQ (reference sequence). Trimming at V came to 5 bases and at J to 4 bases, leaving 10 bases not matched to a gene. The CDR3 has 16 residues. The CDR3 region is CASSPVKAGGADTQYL. The CDR3, as DNA: TGTGCCAGCAGCCCCGTCAAGGCGGGGGGGGCAGATACGCAGTATTTG.

This clonotype has at least ten counts. This chain joins TRBV21-1 and TRBJ2-7; TRBD2, the table's D call, was not compared with the DNA. TRBV21-1 is classified as a pseudogene. CDR3 length: 14 residues. CDR3 loop: CASSKVPGYWEQYF. The DNA for the CDR3 is TGTGCCAGCAGCAAAGTCCCAGGGTACTGGGAGCAGTACTTC.

This clonotype was picked up many times. V is TRBV20-1 and J is TRBJ2-1; D is ambiguous. This CDR3 region has 10 residues. Trimming took 2 bases from V and 7 from J, leaving 3 bases between them. Looked up from germline, CDR1 is DFQATT and CDR2 is SNEGSKA (reference sequence). The CDR3 DNA sequence: TGCAGTGCTAGACCGAATGAGCAGTTCTTC. Encoded protein: CSARPNEQFF.

The table lists this clonotype with many counts. V and J are TRBV20-1 and TRBJ1-1, with D tentatively TRBD1 (6 bases). The V and J ends lost 5 bases and 4 bases respectively, with 14 bases between them. CDR1 and CDR2 from the germline V gene are DFQATT and SNEGSKA (reference sequence). The CDR3 contains 13 residues. In DNA, the CDR3 is TGCAGTGCTTCCCCCGGGGGGGCCACTGAAGCTTTCTTT. Amino acid sequence: CSASPGGATEAFF.

The chain couples TRBV2 to TRBJ2-2; D is possibly TRBD2 (6 bases). The CDR3 consists of 14 residues. The V end lost 8 bases, the J end lost 5 bases, and 15 bases lay between the germline ends. CDR1 and CDR2 (germline): SNHLY, FYNNEI. The CDR3 reads CASPRGGPTGELFF. CDR3 sequence (DNA): TGTGCCAGCCCCCGAGGAGGGCCGACCGGGGAGCTGTTTTTT.

The chain has TRBV6-1 and TRBJ2-1; a possible D gene is TRBD1 (6 bases). Germline CDR1 reads MNHNS; CDR2 reads SASEGT. V was clipped by 4 bases and J by 0 bases, with 16 bases between them. This CDR3 is built from 17 residues. The CDR3 nucleotides are TGTGCCAGCAGTGCGCTAAGGGGGTCGAGCTCCTACAATGAGCAGTTCTTC. It encodes CASSALRGSSSYNEQFF.

At least ten counts were recorded for this clonotype. This sequence joins TRBV30 and TRBJ2-3, with D perhaps matching TRBD2 (5 bases). Germline CDR1 and CDR2: GTSNPN and SVGIG (reference sequence). The CDR3 extends over 13 amino acids. The germline V and J ends were trimmed by 2 bases and 6 bases, with 12 bases remaining between them. The CDR3 loop reads CAWSLGSSDTQYF. CDR3 coding DNA: TGTGCCTGGAGTCTTGGGAGCTCCGATACGCAGTATTTT.

The gene calls are TRBV24-1 and TRBJ2-7; TRBD2 aligns across 7 bases. This CDR3 is 15 amino acids long. With V trimmed by 4 bases and J by 4 bases, 9 bases remained unmatched. Germline CDR1 and CDR2: KGHDR and SFDVKD. DNA for the CDR3: TGTGCCACCAGTGACCCTGGGAGGGGCCAGTACGAGCAGTACTTC. Protein product: CATSDPGRGQYEQYF.

The CDR3 loop reads CASSKKSLWTVATNEKLFF. CDR3 DNA: TGCGCCAGCAGCAAAAAATCCCTTTGGACAGTAGCAACTAATGAAAAACTGTTTTTT. The gene calls are TRBV4-1 and TRBJ1-4; D is perhaps TRBD1 (6 bases). The length of the CDR3 is 19 residues. V lost 5 bases and J lost 0, with 22 bases in between. The germline V gene has CDR1 MGHRA and CDR2 YSYEKL.

The table lists this clonotype with many counts. This sequence joins TRBV12-3 or TRBV12-4 and TRBJ2-1, with D unclear. CDR3 length: 11 residues. Trimming pared 6 bases from V and 9 bases from J, leaving 9 bases between. The CDR3 DNA sequence: TGTGCCAGCAGGAAGATAGGTGAGCAGTTCTTC. Its protein product is CASRKIGEQFF.

This clonotype was picked up a small number of times. The rearrangement uses TRBV6-6 and TRBJ2-3; D gene uncertain. V was pared by 5 bases and J by 7 bases, with 13 bases between. The CDR3 runs to 13 residues. Germline-derived CDR1 and CDR2 are MNHNY and SVGAGI (reference sequence). CDR3 sequence: CASSLDVINTQYF. In DNA form, the CDR3 reads TGTGCCAGCAGTCTGGACGTCATAAATACGCAGTATTTT.

This clonotype was seen a few times. The chain carries TRBV2 and TRBJ2-7; tentative D call: TRBD1 (5 bases). Between the trimmed V and J ends, which lost 4 bases and 6 bases, there was a span of 16 bases. Per germline, CDR1 SNHLY and CDR2 FYNNEI. The CDR3 consists of 14 residues. In DNA form, the CDR3 reads TGTGCCAGCAGTGTTGCAGGGTATTGGGGCGAGCAGTACTTC. Protein: CASSVAGYWGEQYF.

This clonotype was observed many times. This chain uses TRBV6-5 with TRBJ2-7; D ambiguous. V lost 3 bases and J lost 5, with 11 bases in between. Germline assignment: CDR1 MNHEY and CDR2 SVGAGI. This CDR3 has 13 amino acids. The DNA of the CDR3 is TGTGCCAGCAGTTATCTGGACGTCGACGAGCAGTACTTC. Translated, it gives CASSYLDVDEQYF.

The chain combines TRBV6-5 with TRBJ2-1; 7 bases match TRBD2. CDR3 size: 14 residues. Germline V CDR1 and CDR2: MNHEY, SVGAGI. The J segment lost 4 bases and the V segment lost 3 bases, leaving 3 bases of the junction unmatched. The CDR3 region is CASSYSGSYNEQFF. The DNA of the CDR3 is TGTGCCAGCAGTTATAGCGGGTCGTACAATGAGCAGTTCTTC.

This clonotype was observed at least ten times. V is TRBV24-1 and J is TRBJ2-1; TRBD1 agrees at 8 bases. Germline trimming cut 4 bases from V and 4 bases from J; bases unmatched to any gene: 2. The CDR3 consists of 14 residues. CDR1 KGHDR and CDR2 SFDVKD come from the germline V gene. The CDR3 nucleotides read TGTGCCACCAGTGAGGGGGACAGGTACAATGAGCAGTTCTTC. This translates into CATSEGDRYNEQFF.

The DNA for the CDR3 is TGTGCCACCAGCAAGGGGATTAATTCACCCCTCCACTTT. Protein: CATSKGINSPLHF. The J gene is TRBJ1-6, the V gene TRBV24-1; D may be TRBD1 (5 bases). Trimming left V 7 bases short and J 6 bases short, with 9 bases between. In germline, CDR1 is KGHDR, CDR2 SFDVKD. The CDR3 spans 13 residues.

This clonotype was seen only a few times. The chain links TRBV6-5 to TRBJ1-2; D may be TRBD1 (5 bases). Germline V gene lookup returns CDR1 MNHEY and CDR2 SVGAGI. Deletions cut 2 bases from V and 6 bases from J, with 10 bases between. This CDR3 has 13 amino acids. The CDR3 nucleotides are TGTGCCAGCAGTTACGAGGGGAGGCATGGCTACACCTTC. Residues: CASSYEGRHGYTF.

This clonotype was seen ten or more times. The gene calls are TRBV5-1 and TRBJ1-2, with D hard to call. V gave up 3 bases and J gave up 2 bases, with 14 bases separating them. The CDR3 has 15 amino acids. Germline lookup yields CDR1 SGHRS and CDR2 YFSETQ. Here the CDR3 DNA reads TGCGCCAGCAGCTCGCCAGATCGGGGAAACTATGGCTACACCTTC. As protein: CASSSPDRGNYGYTF.

There are many counts of this clonotype. V is TRBV7-2 and J is TRBJ2-7, with 8 bases lining up with TRBD2. Germline CDR1 is SGHTA and CDR2 is FQGNSA. This CDR3 is 15 amino acids long. The trim removed 1 base at V and 5 bases at J, leaving 7 bases unmatched. The CDR3 sequence is CASSLVGGRTHEQYF. The CDR3 nucleotides read TGTGCCAGCAGCTTAGTGGGCGGGAGGACCCACGAGCAGTACTTC.

This clonotype was observed a handful of times. The chain employs TRBV7-2 and TRBJ2-7; 15 bases fit TRBD2. The CDR3 runs 15 residues. The V gene end was trimmed by 5 bases and the J gene end by 7 bases; junction bases not matched to a gene: 6. Germline assignment: CDR1 SGHTA and CDR2 FQGNSA. CDR3 in amino acids: CASSTGTSGRFEQYF. The CDR3, as DNA: TGTGCCAGCAGCACAGGGACTAGCGGGAGGTTTGAGCAGTACTTC.

This clonotype has a count of ten or more. V usage is TRBV5-1 and J usage is TRBJ2-7; D may be TRBD1 (7 bases). Germline values: CDR1 SGHRS, CDR2 YFSETQ. V lost 0 bases and J 4 bases, leaving 11 bases between the germline ends. This CDR3 contains 14 residues. The CDR3 loop reads CASSLGRDRYEQYF. CDR3 DNA sequence: TGCGCCAGCAGCTTGGGGCGGGACAGATACGAGCAGTACTTC.